These 2 T cell receptor beta chains originate from one sample sequenced in a study of blood T cell repertoires in COVID-19. Data came from immunoSEQ multiplex PCR; TCRdb stores just in-frame clones and leaves some out. Of just under 350,000 clones listed, 83% were seen once; the top ten hold 2.5% to 3%. Sample: peripheral blood. These receptors originate from a man in his thirties or forties with active or convalescent COVID-19.

The gene calls are TRBV19 and TRBJ1-1; D unclear. V was shortened by 3 bases and J by 7 bases, with 15 bases between the two germline ends. In germline, CDR1 is LNHDA, CDR2 SQIVND (reference sequence). The CDR3 is 14 amino acids. This chain's CDR3 is CASSINGELIEAFF. CDR3 DNA: TGTGCCAGTAGTATTAATGGGGAGCTAATTGAAGCTTTCTTT.

The chain carries TRBV6-2 or TRBV6-3 and TRBJ1-5, with D possibly matching TRBD1 (5 bases). This CDR3 comprises 14 residues. Trimming took 4 bases from V and 7 from J, leaving 14 bases between them. Germline assignment: CDR1 MNHEY and CDR2 SVGEGT. The CDR3 DNA is TGTGCCAGCAGTTTCTACCAGGGTGGCCAGCCCCAGCATTTT. Its translation is CASSFYQGGQPQHF.